Below are 17 T cell receptor beta chains sequenced from a single sample in a study of blood T cell repertoires in COVID-19. The method was immunoSEQ multiplex PCR; TCRdb's version includes in-frame clones alone and lacks a portion of them. The sample lists about 270,000 clones; approximately 86% were seen once. Sequenced input: peripheral blood. The receptors were gathered from a middle-aged man with active or convalescent COVID-19.

V and J are TRBV19 and TRBJ2-7; tentative D call: TRBD2 (6 bases). The CDR3 consists of 13 residues. Germline CDR1 LNHDA, CDR2 SQIVND (reference sequence). V was cut by 1 base and J by 3 bases, with 7 bases left in between. In DNA form, the CDR3 reads TGTGCCAGTAGTATAGCGGGGGACTACGAGCAGTACTTC. As protein: CASSIAGDYEQYF.

The chain combines TRBV28 with TRBJ1-3; D remains ambiguous. Germline assignment: CDR1 MDHEN and CDR2 SYDVKM. The CDR3 totals 13 residues. With 7 bases removed from V and 3 bases from J, the gap between germline ends came to 10 bases. CDR3 sequence: CASKEGGGNTIYF. DNA for the CDR3: TGTGCCAGCAAGGAGGGAGGTGGAAACACCATATATTTT.

V usage is TRBV5-6 and J usage is TRBJ2-3; D is possibly TRBD2 (5 bases). The germline V and J ends were trimmed by 0 bases and 0 bases, with 8 bases remaining between them. Per the germline V gene, CDR1 is SGHDT and CDR2 is YYEEEE. CDR3 length equals 15 residues. Written as DNA, the CDR3 is TGTGCCAGCAGCTTGGGACTAATTAGCACAGATACGCAGTATTTT. Translating it yields CASSLGLISTDTQYF.

V usage is TRBV5-6 and J usage is TRBJ1-1; D gene uncertain. Trimming removed 5 bases from V and 1 base from J, with 12 bases in between. Germline-derived CDR1 and CDR2 are SGHDT and YYEEEE. The CDR3 runs to 14 residues. The CDR3 coding sequence is TGTGCCAGCAGTCAGCATGGGCCGAACACTGAAGCTTTCTTT. Protein sequence: CASSQHGPNTEAFF.

The table lists this clone with a count of one. This chain uses TRBV6-5 with TRBJ2-3; 9 bases are a match to TRBD1. The J segment lost 10 bases and the V segment lost 7 bases, leaving 12 bases of the junction unmatched. Germline lookup yields CDR1 MNHEY and CDR2 SVGAGI. The CDR3 is made up of 14 amino acids. The CDR3 sequence: CASNAGQGWIAQYF. CDR3 in DNA: TGTGCCAGCAACGCAGGACAGGGGTGGATTGCGCAGTATTTT.

The chain employs TRBV15 and TRBJ1-1; D is unresolved. V was cut by 8 bases and J by 1 base, with 17 bases left in between. CDR1 and CDR2 (germline): LNHNV, YYDKDF (reference sequence). The CDR3 has 15 residues. Here the CDR3 reads CATRDKWETNTEAFF. DNA of the CDR3: TGTGCCACCCGGGATAAGTGGGAAACGAACACTGAAGCTTTCTTT.

V is TRBV3-1 (or the pseudogene TRBV3-2) and J is TRBJ2-3; TRBD1 matches 8 bases. Germline V gene lookup returns CDR1 LGHDT and CDR2 YNNKEL (reference sequence). V gave up 4 bases and J gave up 3 bases; unmatched junction bases: 6. This CDR3 has 15 amino acids. This chain's CDR3 is CASSLDREETDTQYF. CDR3 nucleotides: TGTGCCAGCAGCCTGGACAGGGAGGAGACAGATACGCAGTATTTT.

The chain carries TRBV2 and TRBJ1-1; 9 bases agree with TRBD1. V was clipped by 3 bases and J by 3 bases; unmatched bases: 5. Germline CDR1 and CDR2: SNHLY and FYNNEI. This CDR3 spans 15 amino acids. In DNA form, the CDR3 reads TGTGCCAGCAGTGAGCGGGACAGGGTGGACACTGAAGCTTTCTTT. Protein: CASSERDRVDTEAFF.

The chain employs TRBV6-5 and TRBJ2-7; D unclear. Per the germline V gene, CDR1 is MNHEY and CDR2 is SVGAGI. V shed 8 bases and J shed 7 bases, with 12 bases lying between them. The CDR3 covers 11 residues. The DNA for the CDR3 is TGTGCCAGCCGAAGAGAGAGAGAGCAGTACTTC. This translates into CASRREREQYF.

In DNA form, the CDR3 reads TGCGCCAGCAGCCCCCCAGGGGACACTGAAGCTTTCTTT. Translation gives CASSPPGDTEAFF. This chain links TRBV5-1 with TRBJ1-1; D is possibly TRBD1 (6 bases). The CDR3 has 13 residues. V lost 4 bases, J lost 3 bases, and 10 bases lay in between. From germline, CDR1 is SGHRS and CDR2 YFSETQ.

The V and J genes are TRBV12-5 and TRBJ2-1, with 8 positions matching TRBD2. V trimming: 7 bases; J trimming: 10 bases; junction bases outside the gene matches: 9. The CDR3 sequence is 13 residues long. Germline values: CDR1 LGHNT, CDR2 FRNRAP. CDR3 in amino acids: CASETQLAGEQFF. DNA of the CDR3: TGTGCTAGTGAAACCCAGCTAGCGGGCGAGCAGTTCTTC.

J is TRBJ2-7 and V is TRBV9; D is ambiguous. The CDR3 runs 14 residues. The germline V and J ends were trimmed by 0 bases and 5 bases, with 12 bases remaining between them. Germline lookup yields CDR1 SGDLS and CDR2 YYNGEE. The CDR3 reads CASSVGPPGNEQYF. As DNA, the CDR3 is TGTGCCAGCAGCGTAGGTCCCCCAGGAAACGAGCAGTACTTC. Full variable domain (outside the CDR3, taken from reference TRBV9 and TRBJ2-7): DSGVTQTPKHLITATGQRVTLRCSPRSGDLSVYWYQQSLDQGLQFLIQYYNGEERAKGNILERFSAQQFPDLHSELNLSSLELGDSALYFCASSVGPPGNEQYFGPGTRLTVT.

The chain recombines TRBV7-2 with TRBJ1-4; no definite D call. Germline CDR1 reads SGHTA; CDR2 reads FQGNSA. This CDR3 comprises 13 residues. Trimming pared 4 bases from V and 2 bases from J, leaving 5 bases between. CDR3 residues: CASSSRTNEKLFF. The CDR3, as DNA: TGTGCCAGCAGCTCTCGGACTAATGAAAAACTGTTTTTT.

The rearrangement uses TRBV7-3 and TRBJ2-3, with 13 bases identical to TRBD2. Germline CDR1 is SGHTA and CDR2 is FQGTGA. The CDR3 spans 16 residues. J gave up 3 bases and V 4 bases, and 4 bases lay outside the gene matches. CDR3 DNA sequence: TGTGCCAGCAGCTCCGGACTAGCGGGAGCGACAGATACGCAGTATTTT. Protein: CASSSGLAGATDTQYF.

The gene calls are TRBV15 and TRBJ1-2; unclear D gene. This CDR3 is 15 amino acids long. Per the germline V gene, CDR1 is LNHNV and CDR2 is YYDKDF (reference sequence). V was shortened by 3 bases and J by 10 bases, with 21 bases between the two germline ends. CDR3 coding DNA: TGTGCCACCAGCAGCCTCCCGCGGGGATCGGAAGACTACACCTTC. Encoded protein: CATSSLPRGSEDYTF.

This clone was detected once. Here the CDR3 reads CASSQTTGNTEAFF. CDR3 coding DNA: TGCGCCAGCAGCCAGACGACAGGGAACACTGAAGCTTTCTTT. The J gene is TRBJ1-1, the V gene TRBV4-1, with D tentatively TRBD1 (6 bases). Trimming took 3 bases from V and 1 from J, leaving 9 bases between them. The V gene's germline CDR1 is MGHRA and CDR2 YSYEKL. The CDR3 consists of 14 residues.

The chain combines TRBV6-5 with TRBJ2-1; 10 bases map to TRBD1. The CDR3 is 15 residues long. Germline values: CDR1 MNHEY, CDR2 SVGAGI. V lost 6 bases to trimming and J lost 8 bases; unmatched junction nucleotides: 10. The CDR3 DNA reads as TGTGCCAGCAGCCTCCGGGACAGGGGATACCATGAGCAGTTCTTC. It encodes CASSLRDRGYHEQFF.